This T cell receptor beta chain comes out of a study of shared clonotypes between healthy human individuals. Study information: Each donor's CD4 naive and CD4 memory cells filled three plates apiece, CD8 naive two, and CD8 memory one.

With 3 bases removed from V and 3 bases from J, the gap between germline ends came to 9 bases. CDR1 SQVTM and CDR2 ANQGSEA come from the germline V gene. This CDR3 contains 12 residues. Only in-frame clones appear in the TCRdb table, and some are missing; sequencing was by immunoSEQ multiplex PCR. The sample lists roughly 1,500,000 clones, about 98.5% seen once, with approximately 0.4% in the top ten. This clone appeared a single time. Sequenced material: naive CD4+ T cells sorted from blood. The subset: CD45RA+ positively selected. The gene calls are TRBV29-1 and TRBJ2-7, with D unresolved. The TCR originated in a young man in good health. CDR3 in amino acids: CSVEYGGYEQYF. The CDR3, as DNA: TGCAGCGTTGAGTATGGTGGCTACGAGCAGTACTTC.